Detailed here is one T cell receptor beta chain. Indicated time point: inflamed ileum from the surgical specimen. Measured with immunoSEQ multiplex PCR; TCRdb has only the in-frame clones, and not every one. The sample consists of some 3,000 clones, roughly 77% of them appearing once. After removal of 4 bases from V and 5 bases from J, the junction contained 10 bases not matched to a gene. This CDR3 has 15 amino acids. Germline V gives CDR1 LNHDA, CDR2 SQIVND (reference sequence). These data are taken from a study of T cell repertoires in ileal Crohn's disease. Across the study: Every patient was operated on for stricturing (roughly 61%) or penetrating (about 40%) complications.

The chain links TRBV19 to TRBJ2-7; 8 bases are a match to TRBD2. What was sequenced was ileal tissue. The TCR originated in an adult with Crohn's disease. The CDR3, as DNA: TGTGCCAGTAGTACCAAGAGCGGGAGTAGGAACGAGCAGTACTTC. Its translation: CASSTKSGSRNEQYF.